The entry that follows covers one TCR beta chain sequence. Its antigen is currently unknown. This sample stems from a study of OX40 agonist ivuxolimab in advanced cancers. Study-wide results and limits: In CD8+ T cells, expanded clones were on average more numerous than in CD4+. Among the nonresponders, some also had low normalized T-cell clonal expansion.

Trimming stripped 0 bases from V and 0 bases from J, with 9 bases between. Germline V gene data show CDR1 as SGHNT and CDR2 as YYREEE (reference sequence). CDR3 length: 15 amino acids. The table came from immunoSEQ multiplex PCR; TCRdb's copy has only in-frame clones and leaves some out. Here the sample spans some 80,000 clones, approximately 91% being singletons. This sequence originates from an adult with an advanced solid tumor such as melanoma, head and neck, liver or kidney cancer. This specimen was CD4+ or CD8+ T cells sorted from blood, taken in a trial of the OX40 agonist ivuxolimab. The rearrangement joins TRBV5-4 to TRBJ1-1, with D possibly TRBD1 on 5 matching bases. This CDR3 is CASSLGGTMNTEAFF. In DNA form, the CDR3 reads TGTGCCAGCAGCTTGGGGGGGACCATGAACACTGAAGCTTTCTTT.